The clone carrying this T cell receptor beta chain was counted between two and nine times. Antigen specificity is unknown. Germline assignment: CDR1 DFQATT and CDR2 SNEGSKA (reference sequence). The CDR3 is made up of 14 amino acids. V was pared by 6 bases and J by 6 bases, with 21 bases between. The data are from a study of T-cell reconstitution after alpha-beta-depleted transplantation in children. Unique molecular identifiers were incorporated during preparation of the TCRbeta library. Using its own MiXCR run on the PCR reads, TCRdb lists one record per CDR3 protein. The sample has about 980,000 distinct CDR3 sequences, around 30% seen once. Study-wide points: Hyperexpanded clones declined; after one year, newly produced T cells mostly supplied diversity. Two months or so post-transplant, alpha-beta T cells reportedly derived from several hundred expanded graft clones. Recipient T cells and thymic progenitors that survived gave rise to the high TCRbeta diversity observed at day 60 in some patients.

The TCR comes from a boy younger than two who had a stem cell transplant for SCID, so the T cells may come from the graft donor. The rearrangement links TRBV20-1 to TRBJ2-7, with TRBD1 as a possible D gene (5 bases). Sequencing was performed on PBMCs, mostly from graft donor cells, taken 360 days after TCRalphabeta/CD19-depleted stem cell transplant. For the CDR3, the DNA is TGCAGTGCCCTCCAGGGCAGGGCGCATTTCGAGCAGTACTTC. It codes for CSALQGRAHFEQYF.